The clone carrying this T cell receptor beta chain was counted only a few times. Its target is not known. One heparinised draw, averaging around 120 mL, was taken per donor. The data originate from a study of beta chain features in type 1 diabetes. Findings of the study overall: Highly expressing activated T cells could be over-counted with a cDNA template. In type 1 diabetes patients, VDJ junctions had fewer insertions; deletions at these junctions were more frequent.

The CDR3 length is 16 residues. With 3 bases removed from V and 0 bases from J, the gap between germline ends came to 12 bases. Germline CDR1 is SGDLS and CDR2 is YYNGEE. The study reverse transcribed the entire isolated RNA, so it sequenced expressed TCRB transcripts. Repertoires were generated with immunoSEQ multiplex PCR, while TCRdb's copy carries only in-frame clones and drops some. The sample records fewer than 200,000 clones, under 9.5% being singletons. The sequenced sample was central memory CD4+ T cells from blood. The clonotype comes from a man aged 18 to 29 in good health. The chain employs TRBV9 and TRBJ2-2; D may be TRBD1 (6 bases). The CDR3 loop reads CASSAWTDTNTGELFF. The CDR3 coding sequence is TGTGCCAGCAGCGCTTGGACAGATACGAACACCGGGGAGCTGTTTTTT.